This T cell receptor beta chain was captured by sequencing in a study of T cell responses to AZD1222 COVID-19 vaccine. Study-wide findings and caveats: Spike-specific TCR breadth and depth both grew after two AZD1222 doses. Baseline seropositivity occurred in only a handful of AZD1222 recipients.

Here immunoSEQ multiplex PCR was the method, and the copy in TCRdb shows in-frame clones only, minus some. Among some 190,000 clones, 94% were seen once, and the ten largest hold approximately 1.7%. As regards this clone: The antigen remains undetermined.

Looked up from germline, CDR1 is KGHDR and CDR2 is SFDVKD. J gave up 0 bases and V 7 bases, and 16 bases lay outside the gene matches. The CDR3 is made up of 19 amino acids. This clonotype originated in an adult who received the MenACWY meningococcal vaccine as a control. The sample in question was peripheral blood, obtained 28 days after the second dose of the MenACWY control vaccine. The V call is TRBV24-1, the J call TRBJ1-4; 7 nucleotides align to TRBD1. The CDR3, as DNA: TGTGCCACCAGAAGTGATCCAGGGACAGACAGCGCAACTAATGAAAAACTGTTTTTT. It codes for CATRSDPGTDSATNEKLFF.